This TCR beta chain came from a study of T cells in Graves' hyperthyroidism and ophthalmopathy. In this sample, this clonotype turned up many times. What it binds is not known. Participants, patients aged 18 to 65, had newly diagnosed hyperthyroidism with a duration under 2 months. V shed 8 bases and J shed 1 base, with 23 bases lying between them. CDR3 length: 17 amino acids. In germline, CDR1 is SNHLY, CDR2 FYNNEI. RNA transcripts served as the template for amplifying TCR beta CDR3 regions. Initially, a first-round RT-PCR of the TCR CDR3 employed the HTBI primer set. TCRdb independently ran MiXCR on the multiplex PCR reads; one entry per CDR3 protein. The sample includes hundreds of thousands of distinct CDR3 sequences, around 15% of them seen just once. Whole-study findings and limits: The model foresaw ophthalmopathy a median 6.5 months prior to onset. Appearing also in blood were most of the thyroid clonotypes expanded above 0.001.

Sequencing was done on a sample of blood. The source is a woman in her late teens or twenties with Graves' hyperthyroidism. The rearrangement joins TRBV2 to TRBJ2-5, with D unclear. The CDR3 spells CASDGQAYLAFQETQYF. The DNA for the CDR3 is TGTGCCAGCGATGGTCAGGCCTACCTGGCCTTCCAAGAGACCCAGTACTTC.